This T cell receptor (beta chain) was captured in a study of blood T cell repertoires in COVID-19. Study-wide context: COVID-19 samples, acute and convalescent, were from the United States, Italy and Spain. The analysed material was cDNA or gDNA that came from T cells, B-cell-depleted T cells, or PBMCs.

The Seattle patients, enrolled during active infection, were followed longitudinally. This clone was seen many times. There are 14 residues in the CDR3. V lost 3 bases and J lost 4; bases outside the gene matches: 4. CDR1 and CDR2 from the germline V gene are SGDLS and YYNGEE. TCRdb's copy holds only in-frame clones and misses some; the assay was immunoSEQ multiplex PCR. The sample holds about 250,000 clones, approximately 85% seen once. The TCR was taken from a human donor with COVID-19, enrolled during active disease. The donor label of this sample is uncertain. The sample comprised peripheral blood. J is TRBJ2-4 and V is TRBV9; 7 nucleotides match TRBD1. In nucleotides, the CDR3 is TGTGCCAGCAGCGCAGGGGACAGTAAAAACATTCAGTACTTC. Translating it yields CASSAGDSKNIQYF.